This TCR beta chain originates from a study of T-cell memory formation after mild COVID-19. Whole-study context: Clusters were largely donor specific.

Study findings and constraints: While clones contracting from day 15 to 85 were balanced between CD4 and CD8, later expanders leaned CD4+. CD4+ contracting clones lay mainly in CM and EM, CD8+ ones in EMRA.

The CDR3 runs 14 residues. Germline V gene lookup returns CDR1 SGDLS and CDR2 YYNGEE. This clonotype was detected only a few times. No antigen is known for it. One end of the junction does not line up with germline, which may come from a read error. TCR alpha and TCR beta cDNA libraries with sample barcodes and UMIs came from 5'RACE using constant-segment primers. TCRdb re-derived calls from the 5' RACE reads in MiXCR, one entry per CDR3 protein. Here the sample spans roughly 200,000 distinct CDR3 sequences, about 20% being singletons. This chain connects TRBV9 to TRBJ1-2; perhaps TRBD1 as D (6 bases). The receptor's source is an adult woman who had mild COVID-19 (a few samples of this study predate the infection). Cell type and time point are not known. The source material was PBMCs or a T cell subset sorted from them (not recorded which). In DNA form, the CDR3 reads TGTGCCAGCAGCGTGGGCAGGGGCGGTTATGGCTGCACCTTC. This sequence encodes CASSVGRGGYGCTF.